This TCR beta chain was sequenced during a study of shared clonotypes between healthy human individuals. Germline V lookup: CDR1 LNHDA, CDR2 SQIVND (reference sequence). This CDR3 has 14 amino acids. V was trimmed by 6 bases and J by 10 bases, leaving 19 bases between them. Sequencing used immunoSEQ multiplex PCR; TCRdb keeps in-frame clones, though not all of them. The sample has more than 2,000,000 clones; around 94% are singletons. V and J are TRBV19 and TRBJ1-5; D call uncertain. This clonotype originated in a man between 18 and 35 years old in good health. The sequenced sample was naive CD4+ T cells sorted from blood. Indicated subset: CD45RA+ positively selected. The CDR3 is CASRPPGPEGPQHF. DNA for the CDR3: TGTGCCAGTAGACCCCCGGGCCCCGAAGGACCCCAGCATTTT.